This TCR beta chain originates from a study of T cell repertoires in cytomegalovirus infection. TCRdb re-called the reads through MiXCR, storing one row per CDR3 protein. The sample carries about 74,000 distinct CDR3 sequences, about 26% recorded once. This clonotype showed up just a few times. What it binds is not known. V was pared by 4 bases and J by 0 bases, with 10 bases between. The germline V gene has CDR1 SGHNT and CDR2 YYREEE (reference sequence). The CDR3 spans 14 residues. This specimen was CD8+ T cells from cultured PBMCs, taken from culture after CMV antigen stimulation. The receptor's source is a human donor in good health (CMV status not recorded). Some clones in this sample may be carry-over from other donors' samples. The chain uses TRBV5-4 and TRBJ2-5, with D perhaps TRBD1 (6 bases). The CDR3 here is CASSVDRYQETQYF. As DNA, the CDR3 is TGTGCCAGCAGCGTTGACAGGTACCAAGAGACCCAGTACTTC.